This TCR beta chain came from a study of T cell responses to AZD1222 COVID-19 vaccine. Study outcomes and limitations: Spike-specific TCR breadth and depth went up after people got two AZD1222 doses.

A remark on this clone: The target antigen is unknown.

The study pooled second doses at about 4 or about 12 weeks. V lost 5 bases, J lost 0 bases, and 11 bases lay in between. Germline-derived CDR1 and CDR2 are LNHDA and SQIVND (reference sequence). CDR3 size: 15 residues. Sequenced by immunoSEQ multiplex PCR; TCRdb stores in-frame clones only, minus some. The data hold 30,000 to 40,000 clones, with 70% to 90% observed a single time. This TCR derives from an adult who received the AZD1222 COVID-19 vaccine. V usage is TRBV19 and J usage is TRBJ1-3; the D gene is possibly TRBD1 (6 bases). Here the sequenced sample was peripheral blood, taken 28 days after the second AZD1222 dose. CDR3 residues: CASSPQGPSGNTIYF. The CDR3 DNA sequence: TGTGCCAGTAGTCCACAGGGACCCTCTGGAAACACCATATATTTT. The whole variable domain, filled in from reference TRBV19 and TRBJ1-3, reads DGGITQSPKYLFRKEGQNVTLSCEQNLNHDAMYWYRQDPGQGLRLIYYSQIVNDFQKGDIAEGYSVSREKKESFPLTVTSAQKNPTAFYLCASSPQGPSGNTIYFGEGSWLTVV.